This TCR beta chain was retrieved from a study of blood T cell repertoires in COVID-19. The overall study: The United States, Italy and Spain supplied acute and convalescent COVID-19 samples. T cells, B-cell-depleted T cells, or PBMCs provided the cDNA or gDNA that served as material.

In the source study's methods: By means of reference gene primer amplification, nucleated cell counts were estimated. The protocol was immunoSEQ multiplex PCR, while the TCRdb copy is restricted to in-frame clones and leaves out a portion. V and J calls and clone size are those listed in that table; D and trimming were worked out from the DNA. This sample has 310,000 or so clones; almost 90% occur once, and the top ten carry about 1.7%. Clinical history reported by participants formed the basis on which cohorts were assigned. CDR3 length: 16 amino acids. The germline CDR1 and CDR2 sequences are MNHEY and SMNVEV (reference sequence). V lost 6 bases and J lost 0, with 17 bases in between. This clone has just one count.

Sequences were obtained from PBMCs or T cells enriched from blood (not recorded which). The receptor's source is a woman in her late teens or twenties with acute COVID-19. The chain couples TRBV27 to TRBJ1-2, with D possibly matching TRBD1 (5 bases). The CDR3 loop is CASSKQRDRANYGYTF. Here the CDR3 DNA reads TGTGCCAGCAGCAAACAGCGGGACCGAGCTAACTATGGCTACACCTTC.